This T cell receptor (beta chain) was sequenced in a study of shared clonotypes between healthy human individuals. Study details: Donors consisted of a couple of women and a few men between 18 and 49.

Authors' analysis steps: Filtering of immunoSEQ junctional sequences could not match full-length read filtering. Assay used: immunoSEQ multiplex PCR; TCRdb lists only in-frame clones, some missing. D and trimming come from the DNA, and the V and J calls and clone size come from that table. The table includes approximately 480,000 clones, nearly 80% detected once. Losses at the gene ends were 7 bases for V and 4 bases for J; bases not matched to a gene: 5. Per germline, CDR1 SQVTM and CDR2 ANQGSEA. The CDR3 has 13 residues. Within Nashville, Tennessee resided all donors, each a Caucasian adult. This TCR was recovered from a woman aged 40 to 50 in good health. Some clones in this sample may be carry-over from other donors' samples. The chain recombines TRBV29-1 with TRBJ1-5; TRBD1 aligns across 9 bases. Sequencing used PBMCs. This CDR3 is CSARTGDNQPQHF. The CDR3 DNA is TGCAGCGCCCGGACAGGGGATAATCAGCCCCAGCATTTT.